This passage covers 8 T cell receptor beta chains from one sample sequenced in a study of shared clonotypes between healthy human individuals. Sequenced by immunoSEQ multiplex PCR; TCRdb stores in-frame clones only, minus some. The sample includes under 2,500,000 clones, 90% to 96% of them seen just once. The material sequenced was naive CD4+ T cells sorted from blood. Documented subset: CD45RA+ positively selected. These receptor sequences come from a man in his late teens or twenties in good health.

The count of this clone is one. CDR3 nucleotides: TGTGCCAGCTCACCAGGGCAGGCAGCTACCGGGGAGCTGTTTTTT. Residues: CASSPGQAATGELFF. The J gene is TRBJ2-2, the V gene TRBV18; no clear D gene. Per germline, CDR1 KGHSH and CDR2 LQKENI. V was clipped by 2 bases and J by 5 bases, with 12 bases between them. The CDR3 sequence is 15 residues long.

The DNA of the CDR3 is TGTGCCAGCAGCTCCCCTTGGACGGACTCCTACGAGCAGTACTTC. Its protein is CASSSPWTDSYEQYF. V is TRBV7-8 and J is TRBJ2-7, with D unclear. V was cut by 4 bases and J by 0 bases, with 13 bases left in between. Per germline, CDR1 SGHVS and CDR2 FQNEAQ. The CDR3 runs 15 residues.

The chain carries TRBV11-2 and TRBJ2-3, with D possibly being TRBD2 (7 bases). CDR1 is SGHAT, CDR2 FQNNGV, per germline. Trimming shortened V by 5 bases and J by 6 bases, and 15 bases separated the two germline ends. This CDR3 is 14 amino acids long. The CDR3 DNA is TGTGCCAGCAGCACGGGGAGGGGGGAGGATACGCAGTATTTT. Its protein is CASSTGRGEDTQYF. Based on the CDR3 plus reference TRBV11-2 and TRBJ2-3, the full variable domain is EAGVAQSPRYKIIEKRQSVAFWCNPISGHATLYWYQQILGQGPKLLIQFQNNGVVDDSQLPKDRFSAERLKGVDSTLKIQPAKLEDSAVYLCASSTGRGEDTQYFGPGTRLTVL.

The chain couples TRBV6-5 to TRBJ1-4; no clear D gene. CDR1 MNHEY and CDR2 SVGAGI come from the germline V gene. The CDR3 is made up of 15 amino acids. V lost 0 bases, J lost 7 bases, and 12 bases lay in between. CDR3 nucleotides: TGTGCCAGCAGTTACTCGTCTGGGCTGGGTGAAAAACTGTTTTTT. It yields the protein CASSYSSGLGEKLFF.

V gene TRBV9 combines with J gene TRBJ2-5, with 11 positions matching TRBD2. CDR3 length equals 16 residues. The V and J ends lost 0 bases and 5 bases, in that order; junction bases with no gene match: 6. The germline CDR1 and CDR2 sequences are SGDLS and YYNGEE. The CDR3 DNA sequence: TGTGCCAGCAGCGTAGGGCTAGCGGGAGGAAGTGAGACCCAGTACTTC. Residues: CASSVGLAGGSETQYF. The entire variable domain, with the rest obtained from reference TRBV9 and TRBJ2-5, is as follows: DSGVTQTPKHLITATGQRVTLRCSPRSGDLSVYWYQQSLDQGLQFLIQYYNGEERAKGNILERFSAQQFPDLHSELNLSSLELGDSALYFCASSVGLAGGSETQYFGPGTRLLVL.

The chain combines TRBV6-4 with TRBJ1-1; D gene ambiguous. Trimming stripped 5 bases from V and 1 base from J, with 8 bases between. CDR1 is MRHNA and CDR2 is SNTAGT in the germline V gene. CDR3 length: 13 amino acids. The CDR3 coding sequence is TGTGCCAGCAGTTTAGAAGAGAACACTGAAGCTTTCTTT. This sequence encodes CASSLEENTEAFF.

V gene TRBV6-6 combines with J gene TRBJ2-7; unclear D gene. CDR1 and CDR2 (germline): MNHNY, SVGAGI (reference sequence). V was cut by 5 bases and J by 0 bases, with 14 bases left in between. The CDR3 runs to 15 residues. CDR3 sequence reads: CASSDTTASSYEQYF. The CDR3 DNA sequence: TGTGCCAGCAGTGATACAACTGCCAGCTCCTACGAGCAGTACTTC.

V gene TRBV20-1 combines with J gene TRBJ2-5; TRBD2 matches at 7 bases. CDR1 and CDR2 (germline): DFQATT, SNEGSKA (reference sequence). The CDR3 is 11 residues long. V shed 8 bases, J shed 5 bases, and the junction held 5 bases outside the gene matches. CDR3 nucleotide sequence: TGCAGTCCCGTCGGGGGGGAGACCCAGTACTTC. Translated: CSPVGGETQYF.